The clone carrying this T cell receptor beta chain was picked up many times. Its target is not known. The germline V gene encodes CDR1 MDHEN and CDR2 SYDVKM. V lost 2 bases and J lost 2; bases outside the gene matches: 8. This CDR3 comprises 17 residues. Template material for amplifying TCR beta CDR3 regions consisted of RNA transcripts. TCR CDR3 regions were first amplified by RT-PCR with HTBI primers. TCRdb re-called the multiplex PCR reads with MiXCR, one entry per CDR3 protein. The data hold hundreds of thousands of distinct CDR3 sequences, with around 13% observed a single time. Researchers barred patients who had uncontrolled infection, other autoimmune disease, pregnancy or lactation. In making diagnoses, clinical symptoms, serum thyroxine and TRAb, thyroid ultrasound and orbital computed tomography were all used. The data were obtained in a study of T cells in Graves' hyperthyroidism and ophthalmopathy. Regarding the study as a whole: A model of 13 V-J pairs discriminated ophthalmopathy from stable hyperthyroidism.

This receptor was taken from a woman aged 25 to 39 with Graves' hyperthyroidism. J is TRBJ2-3 and V is TRBV28; TRBD2 aligns across 9 bases. The sample comprised blood. This chain's CDR3 is CASSLAGGPAYTDTQYF. The CDR3 nucleotides are TGTGCCAGCAGTTTAGCGGGAGGGCCTGCATACACAGATACGCAGTATTTT.